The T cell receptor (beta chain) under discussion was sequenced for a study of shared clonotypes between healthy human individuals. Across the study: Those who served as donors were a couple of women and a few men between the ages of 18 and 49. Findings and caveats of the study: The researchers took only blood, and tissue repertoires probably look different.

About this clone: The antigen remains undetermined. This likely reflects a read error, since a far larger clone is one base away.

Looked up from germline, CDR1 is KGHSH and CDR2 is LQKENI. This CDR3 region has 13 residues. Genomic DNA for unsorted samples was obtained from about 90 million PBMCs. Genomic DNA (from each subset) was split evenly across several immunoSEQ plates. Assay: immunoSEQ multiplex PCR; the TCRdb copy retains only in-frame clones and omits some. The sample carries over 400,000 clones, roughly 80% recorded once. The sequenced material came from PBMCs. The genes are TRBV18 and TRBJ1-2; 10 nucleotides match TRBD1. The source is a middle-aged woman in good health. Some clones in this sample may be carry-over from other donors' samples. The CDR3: CASSFGTGDGHTF. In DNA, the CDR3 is TGTGCCAGCTCCTTCGGGACAGGGGATGGCCACACCTTC.